This TCR beta chain originates from a study of control samples from healthy donors and cancer patients (dated by TCRdb to 2020 to 2021). A word on this clone: Its specific antigen is unknown. Base qualities are not at hand, and no much larger clone is one base apart.

Library creation used the immunoSEQ multiplex PCR assay. Not all clones reach the TCRdb copy of this immuneACCESS table, which keeps in-frame sequences only. Checked studies attribute under half of the gap to unresolved V genes and leave the rest unexplained. The sample includes 200,000 or so clones, with 85% to 95% observed a single time. Around 1.5% of the sample goes to the ten largest clones. The CDR3 starts with the cysteine, ends with the phenylalanine, and has 16 residues. Of the read, only the CDR3 DNA is kept; its 48 bases are in frame from base 1. Between the V and J ends, shortened by 3 bases and 0 bases respectively, the junction contains 12 bases. For CDR1 and CDR2, the germline V gene (reference sequence) lists LGHDT and YNNKEL.

The sequenced sample was blood. The V gene is TRBV3-1 (or the pseudogene TRBV3-2) and the J gene is TRBJ2-4; confidence is insufficient to name the D gene. The sequence came from a man in his forties or fifties in good health. The DNA sequence is as follows: TGTGCCAGCAGCCAGTCAGGTAGACTAGCCAAAAACATTCAGTACTTC. This gives the protein CASSQSGRLAKNIQYF.